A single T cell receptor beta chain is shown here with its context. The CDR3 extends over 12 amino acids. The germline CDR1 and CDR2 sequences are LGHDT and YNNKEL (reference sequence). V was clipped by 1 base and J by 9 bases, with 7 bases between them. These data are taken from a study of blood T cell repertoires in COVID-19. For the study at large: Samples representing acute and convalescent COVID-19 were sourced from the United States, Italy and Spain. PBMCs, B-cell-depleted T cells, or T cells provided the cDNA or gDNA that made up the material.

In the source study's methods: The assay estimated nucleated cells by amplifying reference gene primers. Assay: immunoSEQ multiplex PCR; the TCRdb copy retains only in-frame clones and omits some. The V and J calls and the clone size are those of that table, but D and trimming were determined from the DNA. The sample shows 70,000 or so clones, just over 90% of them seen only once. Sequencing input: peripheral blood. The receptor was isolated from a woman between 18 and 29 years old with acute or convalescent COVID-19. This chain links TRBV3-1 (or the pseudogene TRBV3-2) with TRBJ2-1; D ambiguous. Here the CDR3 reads CASSQVRSEQFF. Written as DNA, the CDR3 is TGTGCCAGCAGCCAAGTAAGGAGTGAGCAGTTCTTC.